Listed here is a single T cell receptor beta chain. What it recognizes is unknown. Being one base from a much bigger clone, this may be a read error. It is likely a read error, because the conserved phenylalanine at the end of the CDR3 is missing. The CDR3 length is 17 residues. From germline, CDR1 is SGHVS and CDR2 FQNEAQ. The V segment lost 1 base and the J segment 2 bases; nucleotides outside the gene matches: 9. The lymph nodes were axillary draining lymph nodes from breast cancer patients. This sample was taken from a study of breast tumors, draining lymph nodes, adjacent tissues. Study results and caveats: Data fit most tumor T cells coming from lymph node, expanding in tumor. Tumors had less TCR diversity than lymph nodes, more than nontumor tissue. Data only fit, rather than demonstrated, lymph node origin of most tumor T cells. Luminal-like breast cancer showed significantly higher tumor–nontumor repertoire similarity than basal-like.

One entry per CDR3 protein results from TCRdb running MiXCR on the multiplex PCR reads. The table has under 150,000 distinct CDR3 sequences, about a fifth seen once; the top ten hold more than 2.5%. The V gene is TRBV7-8, the J gene TRBJ2-5; 8 bases map to TRBD2. The TCR was taken from a female donor with breast cancer. Some clones in this sample may be carry-over from other donors' samples. Sequenced sample: axillary lymph node tissue. Here the CDR3 DNA reads TGTGCCAGCAGCTTAGTCGGTAGCGGGAAACTTCAAGAGACCCAGTACCTC. It specifies CASSLVGSGKLQETQYL.